These 14 T cell receptor beta chains came from one sample sequenced in a study of T cells in Graves' hyperthyroidism and ophthalmopathy. TCR beta CDR3 region amplification was performed from RNA transcripts. First-round RT-PCR of the TCR CDR3 relied on the HTBI primer set. TCRdb used MiXCR to reprocess the multiplex PCR reads, holding one entry per CDR3 protein. In the table there are around 600,000 distinct CDR3 sequences, more than 13% of which are singletons. Material: blood. The origin of the receptors is a woman between 18 and 29 years old with Graves' ophthalmopathy.

This clonotype appeared many times. The rearrangement uses TRBV7-2 and TRBJ2-1; D may be TRBD1 or TRBD2 (5 bases each). V was shortened by 4 bases and J by 0 bases, with 13 bases between the two germline ends. In germline, CDR1 is SGHTA, CDR2 FQGNSA. The CDR3 has 16 residues. The CDR3 coding sequence is TGTGCCAGCAGCTGGACCGGGACCGACTCCTACAATGAGCAGTTCTTC. This encodes CASSWTGTDSYNEQFF.

The chain is built from TRBV7-8 and TRBJ2-6, with 11 positions matching TRBD1. The CDR3 runs to 19 residues. From germline, CDR1 is SGHVS and CDR2 FQNEAQ. V lost 5 bases to trimming and J lost 0 bases; unmatched junction nucleotides: 9. For the CDR3, the DNA is TGTGCCAGCAGCCCGCTCGGACAGGGGGCCCTCTCTGGGGCCAACGTCCTGACTTTC. It encodes CASSPLGQGALSGANVLTF.

J is TRBJ1-2 and V is TRBV12-3 or TRBV12-4; no clear D gene. Trimming removed 5 bases from V and 4 bases from J, with 14 bases in between. CDR3 length: 14 amino acids. Here the CDR3 DNA reads TGTGCCAGCAGTCCGAAGGGCACCCTCTATGGCTACACCTTC. This encodes CASSPKGTLYGYTF.

This clonotype was observed many times. The rearrangement joins TRBV28 to TRBJ2-5, with 8 nucleotides matching TRBD1. V lost 2 bases to trimming and J lost 4 bases; unmatched junction nucleotides: 6. The CDR3 spans 15 residues. Germline V gives CDR1 MDHEN, CDR2 SYDVKM. Written as DNA, the CDR3 is TGTGCCAGCAGTTTAGGGCGACAGGGGACAGAGACCCAGTACTTC. This translates into CASSLGRQGTETQYF.

The chain has TRBV3-1 and TRBJ2-7; possible D gene TRBD1, 5 bases. CDR1 is LGHDT, CDR2 YNNKEL, per germline (reference sequence). This CDR3 contains 14 residues. V was trimmed by 1 base and J by 1 base, leaving 8 bases between them. CDR3 DNA: TGTGCCAGCAGCCAAGCTCGACAGTCCTACGAGCAGTACTTC. Protein sequence: CASSQARQSYEQYF.

This clonotype was recorded only once. The chain carries TRBV28 and TRBJ1-2, with 9 bases matching TRBD1. The germline gives CDR1 MDHEN, CDR2 SYDVKM. V shed 6 bases and J 6 bases; nucleotides not matched to a gene: 14. The CDR3 length is 16 residues. CDR3 nucleotide sequence: TGTGCCAGCAGATCTTCCGGGACAGGGACCCCCCATGGCTACACCTTC. Translating gives CASRSSGTGTPHGYTF.

This clonotype showed up many times. The chain combines TRBV20-1 with TRBJ2-7; TRBD2 matches 9 bases. This CDR3 region has 17 residues. The trim removed 2 bases at V and 0 bases at J, leaving 11 bases unmatched. The germline V gene has CDR1 DFQATT and CDR2 SNEGSKA (reference sequence). CDR3 sequence reads: CSARPLGEREVSYEQYF. The CDR3 bases are TGCAGTGCTAGACCCTTGGGAGAGCGGGAGGTCTCCTACGAGCAGTACTTC.

The chain joins TRBV3-1 to TRBJ2-7; 11 nucleotides align to TRBD2. J gave up 7 bases and V 4 bases, and 6 bases lay outside the gene matches. There are 14 residues in the CDR3. Germline CDR1 is LGHDT and CDR2 is YNNKEL (reference sequence). CDR3 sequence (DNA): TGTGCCAGCAGCCTACTAGCGGGAGCGATAGAGCAGTACTTC. Its protein product is CASSLLAGAIEQYF.

This clonotype was recorded a few times. The chain is built from TRBV6-2 or TRBV6-3 and TRBJ2-1; the match to TRBD2 covers 8 bases. Per germline, CDR1 MNHEY and CDR2 SVGEGT. CDR3 size: 14 residues. V shed 6 bases and J 6 bases; nucleotides not matched to a gene: 7. The CDR3 DNA reads as TGTGCCAGCAGCCCCCGACTAGCGCTCAATGAGCAGTTCTTC. This codes for CASSPRLALNEQFF.

Note on this clonotype: This sequence may be a read error, since a much larger clone differs from it by one base. J is TRBJ2-7 and V is TRBV12-3 or TRBV12-4; perhaps D is TRBD1 or TRBD2 (6 bases each). The CDR3 contains 15 residues. V was shortened by 5 bases and J by 0 bases, with 14 bases between the two germline ends. CDR3 coding DNA: TGTGCCAGCAGTGATCGGGGGCCACCCTCCTACGAGCAGTACTTC. This codes for CASSDRGPPSYEQYF.

This clonotype was counted many times. The chain is built from TRBV11-2 and TRBJ2-7, with a tentative D call TRBD1 (5 bases). Deletions cut 0 bases from V and 1 base from J, with 7 bases between. Germline loops: CDR1 SGHAT, CDR2 FQNNGV. CDR3 length: 14 amino acids. CDR3 protein: CASSLDQGSYEQYF. The CDR3 nucleotides read TGTGCCAGCAGCTTAGATCAGGGTTCCTACGAGCAGTACTTC.

This clonotype was counted only a few times. This chain uses TRBV6-2 or TRBV6-3 with TRBJ1-1; maybe TRBD1 (5 bases). V was pared by 3 bases and J by 0 bases, with 26 bases between. Germline CDR1 is MNHEY and CDR2 is SVGEGT. The CDR3 is made up of 20 amino acids. CDR3 residues: CASSYQLGQGMGRMNTEAFF. CDR3 coding DNA: TGTGCCAGCAGTTATCAGTTGGGGCAGGGAATGGGGAGGATGAACACTGAAGCTTTCTTT.

Ten or more counts support this clonotype. The chain combines TRBV7-9 with TRBJ1-5, with D tentatively TRBD1 (5 bases). Germline CDR1 and CDR2: SEHNR and FQNEAQ (reference sequence). The V end was cut by 1 base, the J end by 3 bases, with 10 bases between. The CDR3 is made up of 15 amino acids. CDR3 amino acids: CASSLDVGANQPQHF. As DNA, the CDR3 is TGTGCCAGCAGCTTAGACGTCGGGGCCAATCAGCCCCAGCATTTT.

This clonotype came up a few times. The J gene is TRBJ1-1, the V gene TRBV11-3; 8 bases fit TRBD1. The CDR3 spans 15 residues. Germline lookup yields CDR1 SGHNT and CDR2 YENEEA. J gave up 0 bases and V 5 bases, and 5 bases lay outside the gene matches. The CDR3 DNA reads as TGTGCCAGCAGCGCGGGACAGGCGATGAACACTGAAGCTTTCTTT. Its protein is CASSAGQAMNTEAFF.